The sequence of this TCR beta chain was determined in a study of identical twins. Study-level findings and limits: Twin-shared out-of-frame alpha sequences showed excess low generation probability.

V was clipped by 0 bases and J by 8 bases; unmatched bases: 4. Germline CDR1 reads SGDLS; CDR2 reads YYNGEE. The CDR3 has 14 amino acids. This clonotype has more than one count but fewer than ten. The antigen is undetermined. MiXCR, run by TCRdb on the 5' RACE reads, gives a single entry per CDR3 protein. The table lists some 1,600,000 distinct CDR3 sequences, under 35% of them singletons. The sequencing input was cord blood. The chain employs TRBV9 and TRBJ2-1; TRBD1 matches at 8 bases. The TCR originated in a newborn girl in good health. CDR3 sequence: CASSVGRTGYEQFF. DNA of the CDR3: TGTGCCAGCAGCGTAGGCAGGACAGGGTATGAGCAGTTCTTC.